The clone carrying this T cell receptor beta chain was picked up one time. The data were obtained in a study of blood T cell repertoires in COVID-19. Overall study context: Specimens from acute and convalescent COVID-19 originated in the United States, Italy and Spain.

In the authors' methods: For nucleated cells, counts were estimated from reference gene primer amplification. TCRdb keeps only in-frame clones here, not all; method: immunoSEQ multiplex PCR. V, J and clone size derive from that table, while D and trimming were established from the DNA sequence. The sample has over 600,000 clones, 70% to 90% seen once; the top ten hold roughly 0.25%. CDR3 size: 16 residues. This TCR derives from a woman younger than 30 with acute or convalescent COVID-19. Sequenced input: peripheral blood. The chain carries TRBV21-1 and TRBJ1-6; TRBD1 is the table's D call and was not checked against the DNA. TRBV21-1 is a pseudogene locus. The CDR3 DNA sequence: TGTGCCAGCAGCAAATTTGCGTGGACAGGGGGTTCACCCCTCCACTTT. Translating it yields CASSKFAWTGGSPLHF.